The entry below gives a single T cell receptor beta chain sequence along with its context. Its target is not known. The junction and the germline gene differ at one end; a read error may be behind it. The germline CDR1 and CDR2 sequences are SEHNR and FQNEAQ (reference sequence). The CDR3 extends over 16 amino acids. This sample is drawn from a study of cytomegalovirus exposure and HLA in healthy donors. General study points: Sequencing likely generated an artifact that appeared as a cluster of highly shared sequence variants.

The PCR made use of 60 Vbeta and 13 Jbeta primers. Clones were read by immunoSEQ multiplex PCR, and TCRdb kept only the in-frame ones, dropping some. The sample lists around 100,000 clones; about 72% were seen once. This TCR was sampled from a woman aged 60 to 75 in good health and CMV-seropositive. The chain employs TRBV7-9 and TRBJ2-7, with 7 bases identical to TRBD2. The source material was PBMCs. The CDR3 DNA reads as TGTTCCAGCAGCTTAGCGCGGGGCGGGAGTTCCTACGAGCAGTACTTC. It yields the protein CSSSLARGGSSYEQYF. Full variable domain (missing parts from reference TRBV7-9 and TRBJ2-7): DTGVSQNPRHKITKRGQNVTFRCDPISEHNRLYWYRQTLGQGPEFLTYFQNEAQLEKSRLLSDRFSAERPKGSFSTLEIQRTEQGDSAMYLCSSSLARGGSSYEQYFGPGTRLTVT.